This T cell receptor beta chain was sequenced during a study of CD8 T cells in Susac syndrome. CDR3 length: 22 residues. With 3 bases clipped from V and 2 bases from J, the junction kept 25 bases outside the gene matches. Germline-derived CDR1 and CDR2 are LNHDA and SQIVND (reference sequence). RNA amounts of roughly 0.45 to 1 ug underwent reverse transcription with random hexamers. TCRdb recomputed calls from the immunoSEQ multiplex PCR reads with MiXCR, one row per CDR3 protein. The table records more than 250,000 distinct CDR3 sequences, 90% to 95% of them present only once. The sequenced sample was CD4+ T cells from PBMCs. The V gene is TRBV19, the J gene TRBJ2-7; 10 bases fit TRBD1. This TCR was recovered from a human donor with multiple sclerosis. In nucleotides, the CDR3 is TGTGCCAGTAGTATTGTTGGGACAGGGGACCTCCTACGAGCACGCCAGACCTACGAGCAGTACTTC. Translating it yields CASSIVGTGDLLRARQTYEQYF.